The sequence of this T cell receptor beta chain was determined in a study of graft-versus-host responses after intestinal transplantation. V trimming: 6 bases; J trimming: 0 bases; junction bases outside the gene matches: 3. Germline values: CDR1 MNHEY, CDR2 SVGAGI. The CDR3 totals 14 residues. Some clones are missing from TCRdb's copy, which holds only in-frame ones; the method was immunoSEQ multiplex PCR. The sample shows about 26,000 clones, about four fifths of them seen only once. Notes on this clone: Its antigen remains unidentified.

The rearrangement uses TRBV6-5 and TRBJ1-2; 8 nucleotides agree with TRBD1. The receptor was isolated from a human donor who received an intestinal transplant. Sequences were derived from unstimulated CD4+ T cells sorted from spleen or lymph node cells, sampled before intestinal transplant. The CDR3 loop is CASRSGGSNYGYTF. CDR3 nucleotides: TGTGCCAGCAGGTCAGGGGGCTCTAACTATGGCTACACCTTC.